This T cell receptor beta chain stems from a study of Graves' ophthalmopathy and Graves' hyperthyroidism. Study-wide findings and caveats: Classification of ophthalmopathy versus stable hyperthyroidism by a 13-signature model yielded around 90% sensitivity and around 76% specificity.

The TCR beta CDR3 regions underwent amplification from RNA transcripts. HTBI-primed RT-PCR formed the first round, and a multiplex PCR formed the second. MiXCR was run by TCRdb on the multiplex PCR reads, yielding one entry per CDR3 protein. In the table there are about 410,000 distinct CDR3 sequences, around 19% of which are singletons. What supplied the PBMCs was 7.5 to 10 ml of fresh peripheral blood. This clonotype was counted many times. As yet, its antigen is unknown. Between the trimmed V and J ends, which lost 6 bases and 6 bases, there was a span of 17 bases. The CDR3 loop spans 15 amino acids. Per the germline V gene, CDR1 is MNHEY and CDR2 is SVGEGT.

The rearrangement joins TRBV6-2 or TRBV6-3 to TRBJ2-2, with D tentatively TRBD1 (6 bases). Sequencing used peripheral blood. This TCR was recovered from a woman between 18 and 30 years old with Graves' ophthalmopathy. For the CDR3, the DNA is TGTGCCAGCAGGACCGGGACAAAAATACCCGGGGAGCTGTTTTTT. Translated: CASRTGTKIPGELFF.